This TCR beta chain was obtained from a study of T cell responses to AZD1222 COVID-19 vaccine. Study conclusions and caveats: Researchers took repertoire samples only after the peak T cell response had come. Among AZD1222 vaccinees, only 5 to 7 were seropositive at baseline. Among the donors, most were white British and more were female, and clonal diversity was possibly underestimated. As reported, nearly half of all spike-specific TCRs target variant regions that are unmutated.

V lost 4 bases and J lost 2, with 20 bases in between. Germline CDR1 and CDR2: LGHDT and YNNKEL (reference sequence). This CDR3 has 17 amino acids. Note on this clone: Its antigen is undetermined. Other DNA sequences in the same sample also yield this CDR3.

Some clones are missing from TCRdb's copy, which holds only in-frame ones; the method was immunoSEQ multiplex PCR. Counted here are around 84,000 clones, approximately 85% occurring once; the ten biggest clones make up 8% to 13%. The V call is TRBV3-1 (or the pseudogene TRBV3-2), the J call TRBJ1-1; D perhaps matches TRBD1 (6 bases). Here the sequenced sample was peripheral blood, taken 28 days after the second AZD1222 dose. This receptor was obtained from an adult who received the AZD1222 COVID-19 vaccine. This CDR3 reads CASSRRLAGALNTEAFF. CDR3 nucleotides: TGTGCCAGCAGCCGCCGCTTGGCAGGGGCCCTAAACACTGAAGCTTTCTTT.